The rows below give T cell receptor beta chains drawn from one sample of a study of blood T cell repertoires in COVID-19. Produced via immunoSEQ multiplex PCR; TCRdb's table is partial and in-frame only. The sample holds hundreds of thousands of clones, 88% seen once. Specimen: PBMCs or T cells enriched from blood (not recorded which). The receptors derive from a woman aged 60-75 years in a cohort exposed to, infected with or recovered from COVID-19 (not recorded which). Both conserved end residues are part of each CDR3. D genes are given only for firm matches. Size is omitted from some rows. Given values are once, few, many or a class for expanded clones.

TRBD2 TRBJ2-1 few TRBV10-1 TGCGCCAGCAGTGCGGAGCGGGAGGGTTCGGATGAGCAGTTCTTC CASSAEREGSDEQFF
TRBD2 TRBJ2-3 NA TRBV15 TGTGCCACCAGCAGTAAACGACTGAGCGGGAGGCAAACAGATACGCAGTATTTT CATSSKRLSGRQTDTQYF
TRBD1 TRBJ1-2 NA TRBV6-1 TGTGCCAGCAGTGAAAGTGGTGGGACAGCTTACTATGGCTACACCTTC CASSESGGTAYYGYTF
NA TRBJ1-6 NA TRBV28 TGTGCCAGCAGTCAACAGCTGGCCTATAATTCACCCCTCCACTTT CASSQQLAYNSPLHF
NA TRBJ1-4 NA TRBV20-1 TGCAGTGCTAGTGAAGGGAGTCGGGAGGAAAAACTGTTTTTT CSASEGSREEKLFF
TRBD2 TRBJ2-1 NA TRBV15 TGTGCCACCAGCAGAGACGGACTAGCGGGAGCGGGGTACAATGAGCAGTTCTTC CATSRDGLAGAGYNEQFF
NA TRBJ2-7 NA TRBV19 TGTGCCAGTAGTATAGTCCAGGGGGGACACGAGCAGTACTTC CASSIVQGGHEQYF
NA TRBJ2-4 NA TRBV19 TGTGCCAGTAGTATGGGCCAGGGCACAAACATTCAGTACTTC CASSMGQGTNIQYF
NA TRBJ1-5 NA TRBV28 TGTGCCAGCAGTCCTGGGCTGCGAGCACAGCCCCAGCATTTT CASSPGLRAQPQHF
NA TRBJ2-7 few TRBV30 TGTGCCTGGTCCGCAGGGAGCGGGTACGAGCAGTACTTC CAWSAGSGYEQYF
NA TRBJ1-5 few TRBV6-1 TGTGCCAGCAGTGAGGTCAGGGTCAAGGGCAATCAGCCCCAGCATTTT CASSEVRVKGNQPQHF
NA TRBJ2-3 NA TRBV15 TGTGCCACCAGCATCCTCCAGATTAGCACAGATACGCAGTATTTT CATSILQISTDTQYF
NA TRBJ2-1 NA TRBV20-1 TGCAGTGCTAGTCGCCCTTGGGGCCCCTACAATGAGCAGTTCTTC CSASRPWGPYNEQFF
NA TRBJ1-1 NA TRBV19 TGTGCCAGTAAGACAGGAAACCTGAACACTGAAGCTTTCTTT CASKTGNLNTEAFF
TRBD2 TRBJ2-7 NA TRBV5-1 TGCGCCAGCGGCACCGGGACTAGCCCCTACGAGCAGTACTTC CASGTGTSPYEQYF
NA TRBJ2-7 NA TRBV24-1 TGTGCCACCCTCAGGGGGACCGGGAGTAACGTTCCCTACGAGCAGTACTTC CATLRGTGSNVPYEQYF
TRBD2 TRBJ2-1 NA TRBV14 TGTGCCAGCAGGACTAGCGGGAGTTCCTACAATGAGCAGTTCTTC CASRTSGSSYNEQFF
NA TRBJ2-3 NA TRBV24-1 TGTGCCACCAGTGATCCCCGGGACACCACAGATACGCAGTATTTT CATSDPRDTTDTQYF
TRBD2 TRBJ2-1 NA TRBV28 TGTGCCAGCAGCTGGACTAGCGGGAGTTATGAGCAGTTCTTC CASSWTSGSYEQFF
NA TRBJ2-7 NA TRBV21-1 TGTGCCAGCAGCAAAGCCGGGGGGAAACCCTACGAGCAGTACTTC CASSKAGGKPYEQYF
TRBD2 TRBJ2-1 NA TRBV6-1 TGTGCCAGCAGTGAAATTATAACTAGCGGGAGAAATGAGCAGTTCTTC CASSEIITSGRNEQFF